This TCR beta chain came from a study of blood T cell repertoires in COVID-19. Study information: In each case, the material was cDNA or gDNA derived from T cells, B-cell-depleted T cells, or PBMCs.

V lost 4 bases, J lost 9 bases, and 10 bases stayed unmatched. The germline V gene has CDR1 LNHDA and CDR2 SQIVND (reference sequence). The CDR3 loop spans 16 amino acids. Measured with immunoSEQ multiplex PCR; TCRdb has only the in-frame clones, and not every one. The sample lists around 340,000 clones; roughly 86% were seen once. The receptor comes from a young woman who had been exposed to COVID-19. The gene calls are TRBV19 and TRBJ2-1; TRBD1 agrees at 12 bases. The source material was PBMCs or T cells enriched from blood (not recorded which). The CDR3 region is CASSTVPGTGGVEQFF. The DNA for the CDR3 is TGTGCCAGTAGTACGGTCCCCGGGACAGGGGGCGTTGAGCAGTTCTTC.